The 25 T cell receptor beta chains below all came from one sample that was sequenced in a study of shared clonotypes between healthy human individuals. The protocol was immunoSEQ multiplex PCR, while the TCRdb copy is restricted to in-frame clones and leaves out a portion. This table holds about 500,000 clones, approximately 71% found once. Sequencing was done on a sample of PBMCs. These receptors came from a middle-aged woman in good health. Some clones in this sample may be carry-over from other donors' samples.

About this clone itself: In the same sample, other DNA sequences code for this CDR3. The chain combines TRBV7-2 with TRBJ1-2; perhaps TRBD1 as D (5 bases). The CDR3 is made up of 14 amino acids. Deletions cut 5 bases from V and 0 bases from J, with 10 bases between. In germline, CDR1 is SGHTA, CDR2 FQGNSA. CDR3 residues: CASSPGTANYGYTF. In DNA form, the CDR3 reads TGTGCCAGCAGCCCCGGGACGGCTAACTATGGCTACACCTTC.

The chain employs TRBV7-2 and TRBJ2-1; 7 nucleotides align to TRBD1. The CDR3 is 15 amino acids. Losses at the gene ends were 4 bases for V and 10 bases for J; bases not matched to a gene: 13. In germline, CDR1 is SGHTA, CDR2 FQGNSA. Here the CDR3 DNA reads TGTGCCAGCAGCTACCAACCAAACAGGGGTAAGGAGCAGTTCTTC. Residues: CASSYQPNRGKEQFF.

The V and J genes are TRBV28 and TRBJ2-7, with 8 bases aligning to TRBD1. Germline CDR1 and CDR2: MDHEN and SYDVKM. The CDR3 sequence is 15 residues long. Germline trimming cut 5 bases from V and 0 bases from J; bases unmatched to any gene: 6. CDR3 bases: TGTGCCAGCAGTAGACAGGGGACCTCCTCCTACGAGCAGTACTTC. Residues: CASSRQGTSSYEQYF.

This rearrangement joins TRBV7-9 to TRBJ2-7, with TRBD2 matching over 10 bases. CDR1 and CDR2 from the germline V gene are SEHNR and FQNEAQ (reference sequence). The CDR3 consists of 15 residues. The trim removed 3 bases at V and 4 bases at J, leaving 6 bases unmatched. The CDR3 here is CASSFPGTSDYEQYF. DNA of the CDR3: TGTGCCAGCAGCTTCCCCGGGACTAGCGATTACGAGCAGTACTTC.

The V gene is TRBV5-6, the J gene TRBJ2-7, with unresolved D. The CDR3 is 13 residues long. V was pared by 0 bases and J by 7 bases, with 11 bases between. In germline, CDR1 is SGHDT, CDR2 YYEEEE. CDR3 in amino acids: CASSLAGRGEQYF. Written as DNA, the CDR3 is TGTGCCAGCAGCTTGGCGGGTCGTGGGGAGCAGTACTTC.

CDR3 region: CAWGNRRGTDTQYF. The CDR3 nucleotides read TGTGCCTGGGGGAACAGGCGGGGGACAGATACGCAGTATTTT. V and J are TRBV28 and TRBJ2-3; TRBD2 matches at 7 bases. J lost 3 bases, V lost 11 bases, and 11 bases had no gene match. From germline, CDR1 is MDHEN and CDR2 SYDVKM. The CDR3 length is 14 residues.

Comment on this clone: A far larger clone is one base from this, pointing to a likely read error. Here the CDR3 reads CASSLGGNTGELFF. The CDR3 nucleotides read TGTGCCAGCAGCTTGGGAGGGAACACCGGGGAGCTGTTTTTT. The chain couples TRBV7-6 to TRBJ2-2; weak D call: TRBD2 (6 bases). Germline loops: CDR1 SGHVS, CDR2 FNYEAQ. This CDR3 comprises 14 residues. With 3 bases removed from V and 1 base from J, the gap between germline ends came to 6 bases.

Notes on this clone: A much bigger clone sits one base away, suggesting this may be a read error. The identical CDR3 is also encoded by other nucleotide sequences in the sample. This chain connects TRBV5-1 to TRBJ1-1; 8 bases agree with TRBD1. The CDR3 is 15 residues long. The V gene's germline CDR1 is SGHRS and CDR2 YFSETQ. The CDR3 nucleotides are TGCGCCAGCAGCGTAAGACAGGGGTTGAACACTGAAGCCTTCTTT. Amino acids: CASSVRQGLNTEAFF.

The rearrangement uses TRBV29-1 and TRBJ2-5; 10 bases match TRBD1. Germline CDR1 SQVTM, CDR2 ANQGSEA. With 3 bases clipped from V and 5 bases from J, the junction kept 12 bases outside the gene matches. The CDR3 has 16 residues. The CDR3 DNA reads as TGCAGCGTTGATGGGGTTTTGGACAGGGGGTCGGAGACCCAGTACTTC. The encoded protein is CSVDGVLDRGSETQYF.

About this clone itself: A read error is the likely source, as a far larger clone sits one nucleotide away. This chain links TRBV25-1 with TRBJ1-6; unclear D gene. CDR1 and CDR2 (germline): MGHDK, SYGVNS. The length of the CDR3 is 13 residues. Trimming removed 1 base at V and 9 bases at J, with 7 bases between. The CDR3 region is CASSESESSPLHF. The DNA for the CDR3 is TGTGCCAGCAGTGAATCTGAGAGTTCACCCCTCCACTTT.

This clone was counted once. The chain is built from TRBV2 and TRBJ2-3, with D uncertain. The V end was cut by 2 bases, the J end by 0 bases, with 6 bases between. Germline V gene lookup returns CDR1 SNHLY and CDR2 FYNNEI. The CDR3 has 14 residues. The CDR3 sequence is CASSERASTDTQYF. The CDR3 DNA reads TGTGCCAGCAGTGAAAGGGCCAGCACAGATACGCAGTATTTT.

This sequence joins TRBV10-2 and TRBJ1-5; 7 nucleotides match TRBD1. The CDR3 is made up of 15 amino acids. With 4 bases clipped from V and 3 bases from J, the junction kept 6 bases outside the gene matches. Germline V gene data show CDR1 as WSHSY and CDR2 as SAAADI. The CDR3 is CASSAAGGNNQPQHF. DNA of the CDR3: TGCGCCAGCAGTGCGGCAGGGGGGAACAATCAGCCCCAGCATTTT.

The V call is TRBV25-1, the J call TRBJ2-4; D perhaps matches TRBD1 (6 bases). The germline V and J ends were trimmed by 8 bases and 2 bases, with 19 bases remaining between them. The CDR3 loop spans 16 amino acids. The V gene's germline CDR1 is MGHDK and CDR2 SYGVNS. The CDR3 sequence: CASGGRGTSPKNIQYF. In DNA form, the CDR3 reads TGTGCCAGCGGGGGAAGGGGGACATCCCCCAAAAACATTCAGTACTTC. Looking up the rest from reference TRBV25-1 and TRBJ2-4 gives the full variable domain: EADIYQTPRYLVIGTGKKITLECSQTMGHDKMYWYQQDPGMELHLIHYSYGVNSTEKGDLSSESTVSRIRTEHFPLTLESARPSHTSQYLCASGGRGTSPKNIQYFGAGTRLSVL.

The CDR3 protein is CASSASGSSGNTIYF. The CDR3 DNA reads TGTGCCAGCAGTGCCTCGGGAAGCTCTGGAAACACCATATATTTT. The chain employs TRBV6-5 and TRBJ1-3; D gene ambiguous. This CDR3 has 15 residues. Germline V lookup: CDR1 MNHEY, CDR2 SVGAGI. V lost 5 bases to trimming and J lost 0 bases, with 11 bases between them.

The chain is built from TRBV10-3 and TRBJ2-1; TRBD2 agrees at 8 bases. CDR3 length: 15 amino acids. With V trimmed by 9 bases and J by 9 bases, 16 bases remained unmatched. CDR1 and CDR2 from the germline V gene are ENHRY and SYGVKD. The CDR3 nucleotides read TGTGCCATGGCGGGGGGATTAGAGCGGGCCGGTGAGCAGTTCTTC. This sequence encodes CAMAGGLERAGEQFF.

This chain links TRBV29-1 with TRBJ2-5; a weak D match, TRBD1 (5 bases). Germline CDR1 and CDR2: SQVTM and ANQGSEA. CDR3 length: 12 residues. Trimming took 4 bases from V and 2 from J, leaving 8 bases between them. CDR3: CSVVDSQETQYF. Written as DNA, the CDR3 is TGCAGCGTTGTCGACAGTCAAGAGACCCAGTACTTC.

This rearrangement joins TRBV6-4 to TRBJ2-5, with D possibly matching TRBD1 (5 bases). Germline V gene lookup returns CDR1 MRHNA and CDR2 SNTAGT. The CDR3 contains 13 residues. Trimming left V 4 bases short and J 4 bases short, with 10 bases between. The CDR3 sequence: CASSVNQGETQYF. For the CDR3, the DNA is TGTGCCAGCAGTGTGAATCAGGGAGAGACCCAGTACTTC.

The rearrangement uses TRBV6-1 and TRBJ1-1; D is uncertain. Germline V lookup: CDR1 MNHNS, CDR2 SASEGT. V was trimmed by 2 bases and J by 6 bases, leaving 10 bases between them. The CDR3 sequence is 13 residues long. The CDR3 DNA reads as TGTGCCAGCAGTGAAAGACCGGACGCTGAAGCTTTCTTT. This gives the protein CASSERPDAEAFF.

The chain is built from TRBV11-2 and TRBJ2-2; D possibly corresponds to TRBD2 (5 bases). Trimming cost V 5 bases and J 6 bases, with 10 bases left between them. CDR3 length: 13 amino acids. The germline CDR1 and CDR2 sequences are SGHAT and FQNNGV. This CDR3 is CASSGLGPGELFF. The CDR3 coding sequence is TGTGCCAGCAGCGGACTGGGTCCCGGGGAGCTGTTTTTT.

At least ten counts were recorded for this clone. The same CDR3 can be traced to other DNA sequences in this sample. The CDR3 region is CASRETGRFTGELFF. As DNA, the CDR3 is TGTGCCAGCAGAGAGACAGGGAGGTTCACCGGGGAGCTGTTTTTT. The chain employs TRBV6-5 and TRBJ2-2, with a weak D call TRBD1 (7 bases). Trimming cost V 6 bases and J 4 bases, with 15 bases left between them. In germline, CDR1 is MNHEY, CDR2 SVGAGI. The CDR3 extends over 15 amino acids.

This clone was recorded many times. The V and J genes are TRBV11-1 and TRBJ1-1; D not resolved. The ends were cut back, 1 base at V and 8 bases at J, with 8 bases in the middle. This CDR3 has 12 residues. In germline, CDR1 is SGHAT, CDR2 FQDESV (reference sequence). The CDR3 DNA reads TGTGCCAGCAGCTTAGATGGCGGGGAAGCTTTCTTT. It translates to CASSLDGGEAFF.

This clone was counted ten times or more. The rearrangement links TRBV4-2 to TRBJ2-1, with TRBD2 matching over 10 bases. This CDR3 is built from 16 residues. V shed 3 bases, J shed 9 bases, and the junction held 11 bases outside the gene matches. Germline V lookup: CDR1 LGHNA, CDR2 YNFKEQ. DNA of the CDR3: TGTGCCAGCAGCCAGACCGGGACTAGCGTTCTCGGTGAGCAGTTCTTC. Amino acid sequence: CASSQTGTSVLGEQFF.

Worth noting for this clone: Relative to the germline gene, one junction end is altered; a read error may explain this. This rearrangement joins TRBV28 to TRBJ2-7, with 7 positions matching TRBD1. The CDR3 is made up of 10 amino acids. Germline V gene data show CDR1 as MDHEN and CDR2 as SYDVKM. The CDR3: CATNQGDWNF. For the CDR3, the DNA is TGTGCCACCAATCAGGGGGATTGGAACTTC.

Only one count was recorded for this clone. The rearrangement joins TRBV7-9 to TRBJ2-7; D may be TRBD1 (6 bases). The CDR3 length is 15 residues. Germline V gene sequence: CDR1 SEHNR, CDR2 FQNEAQ (reference sequence). Trimming shortened V by 3 bases and J by 3 bases, and 15 bases separated the two germline ends. CDR3: CASSLSGTQNYEQYF. In DNA form, the CDR3 reads TGTGCCAGCAGCTTGTCCGGGACACAAAACTACGAGCAGTACTTC.

This chain joins TRBV7-9 and TRBJ2-2; 11 bases are shared with TRBD2. Germline-derived CDR1 and CDR2 are SEHNR and FQNEAQ (reference sequence). The CDR3 consists of 18 residues. V lost 7 bases to trimming and J lost 7 bases; unmatched junction nucleotides: 17. The CDR3 is CASTRNFETSGIGGELFF. The CDR3 bases are TGTGCCAGCACCCGAAACTTCGAGACTAGCGGGATCGGCGGGGAGCTGTTTTTT. Filled out from reference TRBV7-9 and TRBJ2-2, the complete variable domain reads DTGVSQNPRHKITKRGQNVTFRCDPISEHNRLYWYRQTLGQGPEFLTYFQNEAQLEKSRLLSDRFSAERPKGSFSTLEIQRTEQGDSAMYLCASTRNFETSGIGGELFFGEGSRLTVL.